One and the same sample provided the 21 T cell receptor beta chains below, sequenced in a study of identical twins. Using its own MiXCR run on the 5' RACE reads, TCRdb lists one record per CDR3 protein. This table holds about 920,000 distinct CDR3 sequences, roughly an eighth found once. These same records also appear under a second study, on yellow fever vaccine responses in identical twins.

The sequencing input was PBMCs. The receptors here all came from a woman aged 18-29 years in good health.

The CDR3 reads CSANPLAGGQETQYF. As DNA, the CDR3 is TGCAGTGCTAACCCCTTAGCGGGGGGGCAGGAGACCCAGTACTTC. The rearrangement uses TRBV20-1 and TRBJ2-5; TRBD2 matches 11 bases. Trimming took 4 bases from V and 5 from J; bases not matched to a gene: 9. CDR3 length: 15 amino acids. CDR1 is DFQATT and CDR2 is SNEGSKA in the germline V gene (reference sequence).

The sample holds many counts of this clonotype. The chain employs TRBV6-1 and TRBJ1-6; TRBD1 is a possible D gene (5 bases). The CDR3 extends over 17 amino acids. V was cut by 6 bases and J by 6 bases, with 21 bases left in between. Germline CDR1 and CDR2: MNHNS and SASEGT. CDR3 coding DNA: TGTGCCAGCAGCCCCTCCACTTCCAGGGTCACTAATTCACCCCTCCACTTT. Translated: CASSPSTSRVTNSPLHF.

This clonotype has a handful of counts. The J gene is TRBJ2-2, the V gene TRBV2, with 8 bases that match TRBD2. Trimming removed 10 bases from V and 3 bases from J; junction bases left unmatched: 4. This CDR3 spans 13 amino acids. Germline loops: CDR1 SNHLY, CDR2 FYNNEI. The CDR3 reads CAKAGADTGELFF. As DNA, the CDR3 is TGTGCCAAAGCGGGAGCCGACACCGGGGAGCTGTTTTTT.

This clonotype was counted a few times. This sequence joins TRBV7-2 and TRBJ2-7; a possible D gene is TRBD1 (6 bases). The CDR3 is 15 residues long. V dropped 5 bases and J dropped 3 bases, with 17 bases sitting between them. Germline V CDR1 and CDR2: SGHTA, FQGNSA. CDR3 coding DNA: TGTGCCAGCAGCGCTACCGGGACAAGGAACTACGAGCAGTACTTC. As protein: CASSATGTRNYEQYF.

The V call is TRBV11-1, the J call TRBJ2-3; weak D call: TRBD1 (6 bases). Germline V CDR1 and CDR2: SGHAT, FQDESV (reference sequence). CDR3 length: 16 amino acids. V dropped 5 bases and J dropped 4 bases, with 19 bases sitting between them. The CDR3 sequence: CASSIKRGGFPDTQYF. The CDR3, as DNA: TGTGCCAGCAGCATAAAAAGAGGGGGTTTCCCAGATACGCAGTATTTT.

The chain carries TRBV28 and TRBJ1-6; D ambiguous. Trimming removed 4 bases from V and 9 bases from J, with 19 bases in between. CDR3 length: 16 residues. Looked up from germline, CDR1 is MDHEN and CDR2 is SYDVKM. The CDR3 bases are TGTGCCAGCAGTTCGTTTGACACTTTTGTTGGTTCACCCCTCCACTTT. This sequence encodes CASSSFDTFVGSPLHF.

This clonotype was counted a few times. This sequence joins TRBV27 and TRBJ2-7, with D possibly matching TRBD2 (6 bases). The CDR3 sequence is 13 residues long. Germline V gene lookup returns CDR1 MNHEY and CDR2 SMNVEV (reference sequence). V lost 10 bases to trimming and J lost 6 bases, with 19 bases between them. CDR3 DNA: TGTGCCACCGGGGCTTCGGGGGTAGTCGAGCAGTACTTC. It yields the protein CATGASGVVEQYF.

The rearrangement links TRBV2 to TRBJ2-5; TRBD1 matches at 8 bases. Germline assignment: CDR1 SNHLY and CDR2 FYNNEI. The length of the CDR3 is 14 residues. V gave up 7 bases and J gave up 5 bases; unmatched junction bases: 9. The CDR3 nucleotides read TGTGCCAGCACCCAGGGGGCAGGGTGGGAGACCCAGTACTTC. Protein: CASTQGAGWETQYF. Variable domain in full (rest from reference TRBV2 and TRBJ2-5): EPEVTQTPSHQVTQMGQEVILRCVPISNHLYFYWYRQILGQKVEFLVSFYNNEISEKSEIFDDQFSVERPDGSNFTLKIRSTKLEDSAMYFCASTQGAGWETQYFGPGTRLLVL.

This clonotype was found many times. The chain joins TRBV27 to TRBJ1-1; no reliable D call. The germline V gene encodes CDR1 MNHEY and CDR2 SMNVEV (reference sequence). The CDR3 length is 15 residues. The V gene lost 0 bases and the J gene lost 1 base, with 9 bases spanning the gap. The CDR3 protein is CASSLSTRGNTEAFF. CDR3 DNA: TGTGCCAGCAGTTTATCGACCCGGGGGAACACTGAAGCTTTCTTT.

This clonotype has only a few counts. This sequence joins TRBV12-3 or TRBV12-4 and TRBJ2-7; D uncertain. CDR3 length: 12 amino acids. Trimming removed 4 bases at V and 4 bases at J, with 8 bases between. The CDR3 nucleotides are TGTGCCAGCAGTTCGGTCGGATACGAGCAGTACGTC. It translates to CASSSVGYEQYV.

In its sample, this clonotype was seen a few times. In DNA form, the CDR3 reads TGTGCCAGCAGCTTAGTAGCGGGAGGGCCCAGGGAGCTGTTTTTT. It is translated as CASSLVAGGPRELFF. The chain couples TRBV7-6 to TRBJ2-2; 11 bases are shared with TRBD2. This CDR3 is 15 amino acids long. V gave up 1 base and J gave up 9 bases; unmatched junction bases: 4. Germline CDR1 SGHVS, CDR2 FNYEAQ.

The V call is TRBV7-2, the J call TRBJ2-1; no clear D gene. From germline, CDR1 is SGHTA and CDR2 FQGNSA. The V and J ends lost 1 base and 7 bases respectively, with 8 bases between them. The CDR3 has 13 amino acids. CDR3 DNA: TGTGCCAGCAGCTTAGTACCTGTAAATGAGCAGTTCTTC. Translated, it gives CASSLVPVNEQFF.

This clonotype was observed many times. This chain links TRBV12-3 or TRBV12-4 with TRBJ2-4, with 9 bases identical to TRBD1. The CDR3 contains 14 residues. V gave up 5 bases and J gave up 6 bases; unmatched junction bases: 5. CDR3 nucleotide sequence: TGTGCCAGCAGTCTAGGGACAGGGAGAAACATTCAGTACTTC. This translates into CASSLGTGRNIQYF.

In its sample, this clonotype was seen many times. The chain combines TRBV27 with TRBJ2-1, with a weak D call TRBD2 (5 bases). The V end was cut by 5 bases, the J end by 7 bases, with 12 bases between. CDR1 MNHEY and CDR2 SMNVEV come from the germline V gene (reference sequence). The CDR3 runs to 13 residues. The CDR3 region has the DNA TGTGCCAGCAGTAAAGCGGTAGGGAATGAGCAGTTCTTC. Amino acid sequence: CASSKAVGNEQFF.

This chain uses TRBV7-9 with TRBJ1-5; 10 bases line up with TRBD1. The CDR3 covers 17 residues. The germline V gene has CDR1 SEHNR and CDR2 FQNEAQ (reference sequence). Trimming at V came to 4 bases and at J to 2 bases, leaving 8 bases not matched to a gene. The CDR3 here is CASSSWGQGSGNQPQHF. The CDR3 coding sequence is TGTGCCAGCAGCTCATGGGGACAGGGGAGCGGCAATCAGCCCCAGCATTTT. The variable domain in full, with the rest retrieved from reference TRBV7-9 and TRBJ1-5, is DTGVSQNPRHKITKRGQNVTFRCDPISEHNRLYWYRQTLGQGPEFLTYFQNEAQLEKSRLLSDRFSAERPKGSFSTLEIQRTEQGDSAMYLCASSSWGQGSGNQPQHFGDGTRLSIL.

A few counts support this clonotype. The chain combines TRBV10-1 with TRBJ2-7; D ambiguous. The V gene's germline CDR1 is WNHNN and CDR2 SYGVQD (reference sequence). V lost 3 bases and J 7 bases, leaving 13 bases between the germline ends. This CDR3 has 13 amino acids. Here the CDR3 DNA reads TGCGCCAGCAGTGAAAACCTCGTGGGGGAGCAGTACGTC. It codes for CASSENLVGEQYV.

The chain combines TRBV20-1 with TRBJ1-1; D gene uncertain. V lost 3 bases and J 7 bases, leaving 6 bases between the germline ends. The length of the CDR3 is 10 residues. Germline V lookup: CDR1 DFQATT, CDR2 SNEGSKA (reference sequence). The CDR3 nucleotides read TGCAGTGCTAGTGGCTTTGAAGCTTTCTTT. It codes for CSASGFEAFF.

This clonotype was counted only a few times. This rearrangement joins TRBV7-9 to TRBJ2-7, with 9 bases fitting TRBD2. Germline lookup yields CDR1 SEHNR and CDR2 FQNEAQ (reference sequence). This CDR3 is built from 16 residues. V was clipped by 2 bases and J by 1 base; unmatched bases: 6. CDR3 in amino acids: CASSLYPLAGSYEQYF. The CDR3 DNA reads TGTGCCAGCAGCTTATACCCACTAGCGGGTTCCTACGAGCAGTACTTC.

This clonotype was detected many times. This sequence joins TRBV4-1 and TRBJ2-2; D is uncertain. The CDR3 runs to 14 residues. Germline CDR1 MGHRA, CDR2 YSYEKL. V was clipped by 1 base and J by 7 bases, with 10 bases between them. The CDR3 region is CASSQVPEYGELFF. DNA for the CDR3: TGCGCCAGCAGCCAAGTCCCGGAGTACGGGGAGCTGTTTTTT.

The sample holds a few counts of this clonotype. The chain is built from TRBV28 and TRBJ2-7, with a possible D match to TRBD2 (6 bases). This CDR3 is 14 amino acids long. V lost 6 bases, J lost 3 bases, and 15 bases lay in between. Germline lookup yields CDR1 MDHEN and CDR2 SYDVKM. This CDR3 reads CASREPGLLYEQYF. The DNA of the CDR3 is TGTGCCAGCAGGGAACCGGGACTTCTCTACGAGCAGTACTTC. Complete variable domain (other parts from reference TRBV28 and TRBJ2-7): DVKVTQSSRYLVKRTGEKVFLECVQDMDHENMFWYRQDPGLGLRLIYFSYDVKMKEKGDIPEGYSVSREKKERFSLILESASTNQTSMYLCASREPGLLYEQYFGPGTRLTVT.

The V and J genes are TRBV20-1 and TRBJ2-7, with 11 bases aligning to TRBD1. Germline V gene lookup returns CDR1 DFQATT and CDR2 SNEGSKA (reference sequence). The CDR3 sequence is 15 residues long. The J segment lost 0 bases and the V segment lost 1 base, leaving 2 bases of the junction unmatched. CDR3 DNA: TGCAGTGCTAGAGGGGGACAGGGGGACTCCTACGAGCAGTACTTC. Residues: CSARGGQGDSYEQYF.